This is a list of T cell receptor beta chains from one sample in a study of T cells after yellow fever vaccination. TCRdb independently ran MiXCR on the 5' RACE reads; one entry per CDR3 protein. The data hold 30,000 or so distinct CDR3 sequences, with 4.4% observed a single time. Sequencing used CD8+ T cells sorted from PBMCs, obtained 5 days after the yellow fever booster vaccination. The source is a man aged 25-40 years who received the YFV17D yellow fever vaccine. The CDR3 runs from the conserved cysteine through the conserved F or W. D genes are given only for firm matches. Size is omitted from some rows. Given values are once, few, many or a class for expanded clones.

clone size: many; J gene: TRBJ2-7; D gene: TRBD2; V gene: TRBV6-6; CDR3 protein: CASSWEGSYEQYF; CDR3 DNA: TGTGCCAGCAGTTGGGAGGGATCCTACGAGCAGTACTTC
clone size: -; J gene: TRBJ2-1; D gene: TRBD2; V gene: TRBV3-1; CDR3 protein: CASSISGTNYNEQFF; CDR3 DNA: TGTGCCAGCTCTATATCAGGGACTAACTACAATGAGCAGTTCTTC
clone size: many; J gene: TRBJ2-2; D gene: TRBD2; V gene: TRBV24-1; CDR3 protein: CATSRSSGRPPDSGELFF; CDR3 DNA: TGTGCCACCAGCCGGTCTAGCGGGAGGCCACCTGACTCCGGGGAGCTGTTTTTT
clone size: many; J gene: TRBJ2-2; D gene: -; V gene: TRBV6-2/TRBV6-3; CDR3 protein: CASSYSPGELFF; CDR3 DNA: TGTGCCAGCAGTTACTCACCCGGGGAGCTGTTTTTT
clone size: many; J gene: TRBJ2-2; D gene: TRBD2; V gene: TRBV7-8; CDR3 protein: CATRPAGGPLNTGELFF; CDR3 DNA: TGTGCCACCCGGCCAGCGGGAGGTCCTCTGAACACCGGGGAGCTGTTTTTT
clone size: many; J gene: TRBJ2-7; D gene: -; V gene: TRBV20-1; CDR3 protein: CSAPSGDLYEQYF; CDR3 DNA: TGCAGTGCCCCCTCCGGGGACTTATACGAGCAGTACTTC
clone size: many; J gene: TRBJ2-7; D gene: TRBD1; V gene: TRBV7-2; CDR3 protein: CASTGTGASEQYF; CDR3 DNA: TGTGCCAGTACCGGGACAGGCGCTTCCGAGCAGTACTTC
clone size: many; J gene: TRBJ2-1; D gene: TRBD2; V gene: TRBV9; CDR3 protein: CASSAPTGGSPYNEQFF; CDR3 DNA: TGTGCCAGCAGCGCCCCCACAGGCGGGAGCCCCTACAATGAGCAGTTCTTC
clone size: many; J gene: TRBJ2-3; D gene: TRBD2; V gene: TRBV5-4; CDR3 protein: CASSFTLAGYTDTQYF; CDR3 DNA: TGTGCCAGCAGCTTCACGCTAGCGGGGTACACAGATACGCAGTATTTT
clone size: many; J gene: TRBJ2-1; D gene: TRBD2; V gene: TRBV20-1; CDR3 protein: CSAPLAGYEQFF; CDR3 DNA: TGCAGTGCTCCCCTAGCGGGATACGAGCAGTTCTTC
clone size: many; J gene: TRBJ2-7; D gene: -; V gene: TRBV15; CDR3 protein: CATSRDRGSYEQYF; CDR3 DNA: TGTGCCACCAGCAGAGATCGGGGCAGCTACGAGCAGTACTTC
clone size: many; J gene: TRBJ2-3; D gene: -; V gene: TRBV7-2; CDR3 protein: CASSFSDTQYF; CDR3 DNA: TGTGCCAGCAGCTTCTCAGATACGCAGTATTTT
clone size: many; J gene: TRBJ2-1; D gene: -; V gene: TRBV4-1; CDR3 protein: CASSQVPGGGEQFF; CDR3 DNA: TGCGCCAGCAGCCAGGTGCCCGGGGGTGGTGAGCAGTTCTTC
clone size: many; J gene: TRBJ2-1; D gene: TRBD2; V gene: TRBV10-3; CDR3 protein: CAISDPASGGDNEQFF; CDR3 DNA: TGTGCCATCAGTGACCCCGCTAGCGGAGGGGACAATGAGCAGTTCTTC
clone size: many; J gene: TRBJ2-3; D gene: -; V gene: TRBV11-2; CDR3 protein: CASSLISPADTQYF; CDR3 DNA: TGTGCCAGCAGCTTAATTAGCCCGGCCGATACGCAGTATTTT
clone size: many; J gene: TRBJ1-1; D gene: TRBD1; V gene: TRBV19; CDR3 protein: CASSSPGQLDTEAFF; CDR3 DNA: TGTGCCAGTAGTTCACCGGGACAGCTCGACACTGAAGCTTTCTTT
clone size: many; J gene: TRBJ2-7; D gene: -; V gene: TRBV7-2; CDR3 protein: CASRPTGRPKEQYF; CDR3 DNA: TGTGCCAGCCGGCCGACAGGTCGACCTAAAGAGCAGTACTTC
clone size: many; J gene: TRBJ2-7; D gene: -; V gene: TRBV7-9; CDR3 protein: CASSSRTLAAEQYF; CDR3 DNA: TGTGCCAGCAGCTCCCGGACTTTAGCAGCCGAGCAGTACTTC
clone size: many; J gene: TRBJ2-2; D gene: TRBD1; V gene: TRBV4-3; CDR3 protein: CASSQDRGNSGELFF; CDR3 DNA: TGCGCCAGCAGTCAGGACAGGGGCAACAGCGGGGAGCTGTTTTTT
clone size: many; J gene: TRBJ2-1; D gene: -; V gene: TRBV29-1; CDR3 protein: CSVGGPFSYNEQFF; CDR3 DNA: TGCAGCGTTGGGGGACCCTTCTCCTACAATGAGCAGTTCTTC